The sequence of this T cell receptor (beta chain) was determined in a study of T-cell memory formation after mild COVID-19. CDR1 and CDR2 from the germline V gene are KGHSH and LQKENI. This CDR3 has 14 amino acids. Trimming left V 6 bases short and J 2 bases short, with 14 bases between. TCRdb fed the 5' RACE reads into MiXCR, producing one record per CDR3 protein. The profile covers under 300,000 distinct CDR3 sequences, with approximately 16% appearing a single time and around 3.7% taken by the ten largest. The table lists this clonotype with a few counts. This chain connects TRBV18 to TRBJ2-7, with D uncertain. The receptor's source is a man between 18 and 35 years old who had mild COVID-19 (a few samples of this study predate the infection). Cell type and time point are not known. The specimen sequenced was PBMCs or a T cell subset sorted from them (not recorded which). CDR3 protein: CASSPSQDPYEQYF. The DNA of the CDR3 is TGTGCCAGCTCTCCTAGTCAGGACCCCTACGAGCAGTACTTC.